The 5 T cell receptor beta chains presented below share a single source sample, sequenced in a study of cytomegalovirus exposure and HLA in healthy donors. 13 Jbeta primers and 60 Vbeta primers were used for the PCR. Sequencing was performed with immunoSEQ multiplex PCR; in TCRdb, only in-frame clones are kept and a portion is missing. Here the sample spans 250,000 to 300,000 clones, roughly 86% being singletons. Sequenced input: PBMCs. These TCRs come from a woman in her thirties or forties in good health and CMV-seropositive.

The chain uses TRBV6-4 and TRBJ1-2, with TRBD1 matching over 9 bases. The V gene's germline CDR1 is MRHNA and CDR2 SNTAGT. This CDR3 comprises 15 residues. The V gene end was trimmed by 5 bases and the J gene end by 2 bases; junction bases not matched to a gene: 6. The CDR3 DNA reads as TGTGCCAGCAGTAAAGAACAGGGGGCCAACTATGGCTACACCTTC. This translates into CASSKEQGANYGYTF.

Here the CDR3 DNA reads TGTGCCAGCACACAGGTCTATAATTCACCCCTCCACTTT. Its protein is CASTQVYNSPLHF. This chain links TRBV7-9 with TRBJ1-6; D might be TRBD1 (5 bases). Germline V gene lookup returns CDR1 SEHNR and CDR2 FQNEAQ (reference sequence). V lost 7 bases and J lost 3, with 7 bases in between. The CDR3 runs 13 residues.

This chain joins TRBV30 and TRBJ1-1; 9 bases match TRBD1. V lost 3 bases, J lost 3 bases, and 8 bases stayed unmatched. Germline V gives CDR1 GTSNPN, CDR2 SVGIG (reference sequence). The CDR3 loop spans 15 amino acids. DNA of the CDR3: TGTGCCTGGAGGACCAGACAGGGGGTTGACACTGAAGCTTTCTTT. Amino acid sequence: CAWRTRQGVDTEAFF.

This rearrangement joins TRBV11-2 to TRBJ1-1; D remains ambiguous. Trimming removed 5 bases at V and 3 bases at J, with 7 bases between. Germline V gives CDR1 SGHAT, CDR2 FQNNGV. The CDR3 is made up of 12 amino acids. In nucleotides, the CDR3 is TGTGCCAGCAGCCACCGGGACACTGAAGCTTTCTTT. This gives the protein CASSHRDTEAFF.

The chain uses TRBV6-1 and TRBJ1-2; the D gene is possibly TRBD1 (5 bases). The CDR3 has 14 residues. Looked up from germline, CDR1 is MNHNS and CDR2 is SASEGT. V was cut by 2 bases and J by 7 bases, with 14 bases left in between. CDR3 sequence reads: CASSELHQGGGYTF. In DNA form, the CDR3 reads TGTGCCAGCAGTGAACTCCACCAGGGCGGTGGCTACACCTTC.